The T cell receptor beta chain described here comes from a study of blood T cells in healthy people across ages. General study findings and limits: A roughly linear age-dependent decrease characterized TCR beta diversity per million T cells.

A J-beta primer mix and a sample-barcoded 5' primer were used in a second PCR of roughly 6 to 12 cycles. CDR3-containing paired-end reads numbering at least 2.5 million came from each sample. From the 5' RACE reads, TCRdb called clonotypes with MiXCR, one entry per CDR3 protein. Among more than 900,000 distinct CDR3 sequences listed, 20% to 25% were seen once. With regard to this clonotype: The antigen is unknown.

The length of the CDR3 is 16 residues. The same data also contributed to another study, on T cells of mothers and their children. That paper notes: Whether pairs are related or unrelated, thymic selection shapes their TCR recombination output in much the same way.

This sequence was found in a girl aged 2 to 10 in good health. Specimen: blood. V usage is TRBV12-3 or TRBV12-4 and J usage is TRBJ2-5, with TRBD1 identical over 9 bases. The J call may be in error: the DNA end matches TRBJ2-1 better. In DNA, the CDR3 is TGTGCCAGCAGCGTCCCTCTTGGGACAGGGCTCGTTGAGCAGTTCTTC. Residues: CASSVPLGTGLVEQFF.